These 22 T cell receptor beta chains were sequenced from one sample in a study of siplizumab effects on memory and regulatory T cells (dated by TCRdb to 2018 to 2020). The library came from the immunoSEQ multiplex PCR assay. This is the immuneACCESS table as TCRdb keeps it, with only in-frame sequences that have V and J called. A part of the clones is gone; compared with another copy, unresolved V genes explain less than half, and the rest is unexplained. Here the sample has about 91,000 clones; more than 95% occur a single time. Of the sample, 0.025% to 0.035% falls within the top ten clones. Sequenced input: naive CD4+ T cells sorted from blood. This sample's cell subset or site label indicates: unstimulated naive T cells. The receptors originated from a human donor in good health.

The V and J genes are TRBV7-9 and TRBJ2-7; D is possibly TRBD1 (6 bases). The CDR3 totals 13 residues. V was clipped by 3 bases and J by 2 bases, with 8 bases between them. Germline V gene lookup returns CDR1 SEHNR and CDR2 FQNEAQ (reference sequence). The CDR3: CASSLDRPYEQYF. CDR3 in DNA: TGTGCCAGCAGCTTGGACAGACCCTACGAGCAGTACTTC.

The chain is built from TRBV6-5 and TRBJ1-2; 7 positions match TRBD1. This CDR3 contains 16 residues. Germline V lookup: CDR1 MNHEY, CDR2 SVGAGI. The V segment lost 0 bases and the J segment 3 bases; nucleotides outside the gene matches: 7. CDR3 DNA sequence: TGTGCCAGCAGTTACTCCGCGGGACAGCGCGACTATGGCTACACCTTC. It specifies CASSYSAGQRDYGYTF.

The V gene is TRBV6-5, the J gene TRBJ2-7; 9 positions agree with TRBD1. With V trimmed by 3 bases and J by 5 bases, 5 bases remained unmatched. The CDR3 is 14 residues long. CDR1 and CDR2 (germline): MNHEY, SVGAGI. The CDR3 loop reads CASSYRTGVNEQYF. Written as DNA, the CDR3 is TGTGCCAGCAGTTATCGGACAGGGGTAAACGAGCAGTACTTC.

This chain uses TRBV18 with TRBJ1-1; D is undetermined. V lost 5 bases to trimming and J lost 3 bases, with 10 bases between them. The CDR3 covers 13 residues. CDR1 and CDR2 from the germline V gene are KGHSH and LQKENI. DNA of the CDR3: TGTGCCAGCTCAGCCTCATTGGACACTGAAGCTTTCTTT. Translating it yields CASSASLDTEAFF.

This chain links TRBV18 with TRBJ2-2; no firm D call. Germline V gene sequence: CDR1 KGHSH, CDR2 LQKENI. V shed 3 bases and J shed 3 bases, with 8 bases lying between them. This CDR3 comprises 14 residues. The CDR3: CASSPQEYTGELFF. The CDR3 DNA reads as TGTGCCAGCTCACCTCAGGAGTACACCGGGGAGCTGTTTTTT.

The chain couples TRBV6-5 to TRBJ1-2, with TRBD1 matching 8 bases. Germline CDR1 is MNHEY and CDR2 is SVGAGI. The CDR3 has 15 amino acids. Trimming removed 5 bases from V and 7 bases from J; junction bases left unmatched: 12. CDR3 sequence reads: CASSTPGRGRGGYTF. As DNA, the CDR3 is TGTGCCAGCAGTACCCCCGGCAGGGGGCGAGGTGGCTACACCTTC.

This chain uses TRBV10-3 with TRBJ2-1, with a tentative D call TRBD1 (6 bases). The CDR3 covers 13 residues. Per germline, CDR1 ENHRY and CDR2 SYGVKD. Trimming left V 5 bases short and J 5 bases short, with 10 bases between. In DNA form, the CDR3 reads TGTGCCATCAGTTGGACAGCCGACAATGAGCAGTTCTTC. It is translated as CAISWTADNEQFF.

J is TRBJ1-6 and V is TRBV7-2; perhaps TRBD1 as D (5 bases). The V end was cut by 1 base, the J end by 1 base, with 11 bases between. CDR3 length equals 17 residues. CDR1 SGHTA and CDR2 FQGNSA come from the germline V gene. CDR3 in DNA: TGTGCCAGCAGCTTAGGGGTTGGGGGTTCCTATAATTCACCCCTCCACTTT. It yields the protein CASSLGVGGSYNSPLHF.

The rearrangement joins TRBV5-1 to TRBJ1-6; weak D call: TRBD1 (6 bases). Germline V gives CDR1 SGHRS, CDR2 YFSETQ. V was trimmed by 2 bases and J by 0 bases, leaving 9 bases between them. The CDR3 runs 16 residues. The CDR3 reads CASSLGGSSYNSPLHF. CDR3 nucleotide sequence: TGCGCCAGCAGCTTAGGGGGGAGCTCCTATAATTCACCCCTCCACTTT.

This clone was picked up one time. This chain uses TRBV7-2 with TRBJ1-2; D might be TRBD1 (5 bases). The CDR3 length is 14 residues. Germline CDR1 SGHTA, CDR2 FQGNSA. The germline V and J ends were trimmed by 3 bases and 4 bases, with 12 bases remaining between them. CDR3 bases: TGTGCCAGCAGCTTCCTGGGGACCTTCTATGGCTACACCTTC. Residues: CASSFLGTFYGYTF.

DNA of the CDR3: TGTGCCAGCAGCAGAGAGACTAGCGGGGTGTTCTACGAGCAGTACTTC. Its protein product is CASSRETSGVFYEQYF. The V gene is TRBV5-6, the J gene TRBJ2-7; 11 nucleotides line up with TRBD2. V lost 4 bases, J lost 3 bases, and 9 bases stayed unmatched. Germline lookup yields CDR1 SGHDT and CDR2 YYEEEE. This CDR3 is 16 amino acids long.

The chain has TRBV6-1 and TRBJ1-2; D unclear. V lost 1 base, J lost 4 bases, and 7 bases lay in between. The germline CDR1 and CDR2 sequences are MNHNS and SASEGT. There are 13 residues in the CDR3. The CDR3: CASSEDRSYGYTF. CDR3 bases: TGTGCCAGCAGTGAAGATCGGAGCTATGGCTACACCTTC.

The chain carries TRBV20-1 and TRBJ2-1, with D unresolved. CDR1 is DFQATT and CDR2 is SNEGSKA in the germline V gene (reference sequence). Trimming removed 7 bases from V and 3 bases from J, with 7 bases in between. The CDR3 is 11 amino acids. This CDR3 is CSVRFYNEQFF. In nucleotides, the CDR3 is TGCAGTGTGCGCTTCTACAATGAGCAGTTCTTC.

The CDR3 loop is CASSLLTSPNEQFF. DNA for the CDR3: TGCGCCAGCAGCCTTTTGACTAGTCCCAATGAGCAGTTCTTC. The genes are TRBV5-1 and TRBJ2-1, with a possible D match to TRBD2 (6 bases). The CDR3 is made up of 14 amino acids. In germline, CDR1 is SGHRS, CDR2 YFSETQ. Trimming pared 4 bases from V and 6 bases from J, leaving 14 bases between.

The chain couples TRBV5-8 to TRBJ2-3; D is uncertain. Trimming took 2 bases from V and 1 from J, leaving 8 bases between them. The CDR3 totals 14 residues. Germline CDR1 and CDR2: SGHTS and YDEGEE. DNA for the CDR3: TGTGCCAGCAGCTTTGGGCAAGGCACAGATACGCAGTATTTT. Translated, it gives CASSFGQGTDTQYF.

The chain has TRBV30 and TRBJ1-1, with D possibly matching TRBD1 (5 bases). The length of the CDR3 is 13 residues. V was cut by 1 base and J by 4 bases, with 10 bases left in between. Germline CDR1 GTSNPN, CDR2 SVGIG (reference sequence). The CDR3 loop is CAWSAQGPTEAFF. The CDR3 nucleotides read TGTGCCTGGAGTGCTCAGGGTCCCACTGAAGCTTTCTTT.

The CDR3 region is CASSSARETQYF. In nucleotides, the CDR3 is TGTGCCAGCAGCTCCGCGCGGGAGACCCAGTACTTC. V gene TRBV7-2 combines with J gene TRBJ2-5, with D hard to call. This CDR3 is built from 12 residues. Germline V gene data show CDR1 as SGHTA and CDR2 as FQGNSA. The V end lost 4 bases, the J end lost 5 bases, and 8 bases lay between the germline ends. The full variable domain, rest sourced from reference TRBV7-2 and TRBJ2-5, is GAGVSQSPSNKVTEKGKDVELRCDPISGHTALYWYRQSLGQGLEFLIYFQGNSAPDKSGLPSDRFSAERTGGSVSTLTIQRTQQEDSAVYLCASSSARETQYFGPGTRLLVL.

The chain is built from TRBV6-5 and TRBJ1-2, with 10 bases matching TRBD1. The trim removed 0 bases at V and 8 bases at J, leaving 3 bases unmatched. The CDR3 sequence is 14 residues long. Looked up from germline, CDR1 is MNHEY and CDR2 is SVGAGI. CDR3 DNA: TGTGCCAGCAGTTACTCGACAGGGGGCGCGGGCTACACCTTC. The encoded protein is CASSYSTGGAGYTF.

V gene TRBV18 combines with J gene TRBJ1-1; the match to TRBD1 covers 9 bases. J gave up 5 bases and V 3 bases, and 10 bases lay outside the gene matches. The CDR3 has 16 amino acids. Looked up from germline, CDR1 is KGHSH and CDR2 is LQKENI. The CDR3 DNA reads as TGTGCCAGCTCACCTGACAGGGGGAGGACGGGAACTGAAGCTTTCTTT. Translating it yields CASSPDRGRTGTEAFF.

CDR3 sequence reads: CASSPLGANVLTF. The DNA of the CDR3 is TGTGCCAGCTCACCGCTTGGGGCCAACGTCCTGACTTTC. The V and J genes are TRBV18 and TRBJ2-6; no clear D. Trimming took 3 bases from V and 3 from J, leaving 3 bases between them. Germline-derived CDR1 and CDR2 are KGHSH and LQKENI. CDR3 length equals 13 residues.

The chain carries TRBV15 and TRBJ1-2, with D tentatively TRBD1 (6 bases). The CDR3 covers 14 residues. V lost 2 bases to trimming and J lost 6 bases, with 13 bases between them. Germline V gene sequence: CDR1 LNHNV, CDR2 YYDKDF (reference sequence). CDR3 DNA: TGTGCCACCAGCAGAAGCGGGGGGCTCGATGGCTACACCTTC. Encoded protein: CATSRSGGLDGYTF.

The chain employs TRBV30 and TRBJ1-5; D might be TRBD1 (6 bases). The CDR3 is 15 residues long. V dropped 0 bases and J dropped 3 bases, with 12 bases sitting between them. From germline, CDR1 is GTSNPN and CDR2 SVGIG (reference sequence). The CDR3 protein is CAWSVLTGSNQPQHF. Here the CDR3 DNA reads TGTGCCTGGAGTGTACTCACAGGGTCCAATCAGCCCCAGCATTTT.